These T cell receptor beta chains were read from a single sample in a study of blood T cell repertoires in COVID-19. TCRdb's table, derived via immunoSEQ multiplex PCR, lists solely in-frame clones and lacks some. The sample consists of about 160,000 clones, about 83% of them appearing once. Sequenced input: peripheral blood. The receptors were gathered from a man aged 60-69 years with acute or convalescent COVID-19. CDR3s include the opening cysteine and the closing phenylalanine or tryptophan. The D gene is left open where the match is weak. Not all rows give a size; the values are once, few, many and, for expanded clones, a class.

cdr3_nt: TGTGCCAGCAGCCTCCTCCGGGAGGGCACCCTCCACTTT
cdr3_aa: CASSLLREGTLHF
j_call: TRBJ1-6
v_call: TRBV3-1/TRBV3-2
d_call: .
clone_size: few

cdr3_nt: TGTGCCAGCAGCCGCAGGGGATACCAAGAGACCCAGTACTTC
cdr3_aa: CASSRRGYQETQYF
j_call: TRBJ2-5
v_call: TRBV5-8
d_call: .
clone_size: .

cdr3_nt: TGTGCTAGTGCCTCCGGGGAGGGCAATCAGCCCCAGCATTTT
cdr3_aa: CASASGEGNQPQHF
j_call: TRBJ1-5
v_call: TRBV12-5
d_call: .
clone_size: .

cdr3_nt: TGTGCCAGCAGCTTAGCGTTAGGGAGCCCCATGCCCCAGCATTTT
cdr3_aa: CASSLALGSPMPQHF
j_call: TRBJ1-5
v_call: TRBV7-2
d_call: .
clone_size: few

cdr3_nt: TGTGCCACCAGTGGTACAGGGGGCGAGGAGACCCAGTACTTC
cdr3_aa: CATSGTGGEETQYF
j_call: TRBJ2-5
v_call: TRBV24-1
d_call: TRBD1
clone_size: .

cdr3_nt: TGCGCCAGCAGCCAAGATACAGGAACCTACGAGCAGTACTTC
cdr3_aa: CASSQDTGTYEQYF
j_call: TRBJ2-7
v_call: TRBV4-3
d_call: .
clone_size: .

cdr3_nt: TGTGCCAGCAGCTTCCCTTCCGGGTGGAGTGAGCAGTTCTTC
cdr3_aa: CASSFPSGWSEQFF
j_call: TRBJ2-1
v_call: TRBV5-6
d_call: .
clone_size: .

cdr3_nt: TGTGCCAGCAGTGAAGGTACAGGGGCCGGCTATGGCTACACCTTC
cdr3_aa: CASSEGTGAGYGYTF
j_call: TRBJ1-2
v_call: TRBV6-1
d_call: TRBD1
clone_size: .

cdr3_nt: TGTGCCAGCAGCTTGGCGGGGGGAACTAGCACAGATACGCAGTATTTT
cdr3_aa: CASSLAGGTSTDTQYF
j_call: TRBJ2-3
v_call: TRBV7-6
d_call: TRBD2
clone_size: few

cdr3_nt: TGTGCCAGCAGCCAAGATCTGGCTAGCGGGGGGGCCGGGGAGACCCAGTACTTC
cdr3_aa: CASSQDLASGGAGETQYF
j_call: TRBJ2-5
v_call: TRBV3-1/TRBV3-2
d_call: TRBD2
clone_size: .

cdr3_nt: TGTGCCAGCAGTGAATGGGGGGACAGGGTGTCCACCGGGGAGCTGTTTTTT
cdr3_aa: CASSEWGDRVSTGELFF
j_call: TRBJ2-2
v_call: TRBV25-1
d_call: TRBD1
clone_size: .

cdr3_nt: TGTGCCAGCAGCTTTTCAGGGGGGCCTGGAAACACCATATATTTT
cdr3_aa: CASSFSGGPGNTIYF
j_call: TRBJ1-3
v_call: TRBV7-2
d_call: TRBD1
clone_size: .

cdr3_nt: TGTGCCAGTAGTATAAATCTTCGTACTCTCCAGGGTCAGCCCCAGCATTTT
cdr3_aa: CASSINLRTLQGQPQHF
j_call: TRBJ1-5
v_call: TRBV19
d_call: .
clone_size: .

cdr3_nt: TGCGCCAGCAGCTTGATATCCACGGCGGCGACCGGGGAGCTGTTTTTT
cdr3_aa: CASSLISTAATGELFF
j_call: TRBJ2-2
v_call: TRBV5-1
d_call: .
clone_size: few

cdr3_nt: TGTGCTAGTGGACGAGGACAGGGGGCTTTGAGCTCCTACAATGAGCAGTTCTTC
cdr3_aa: CASGRGQGALSSYNEQFF
j_call: TRBJ2-1
v_call: TRBV12-5
d_call: TRBD1
clone_size: .

cdr3_nt: TGTGCCAGCTCACCACCGATGGACAGACTCACCATATATTTT
cdr3_aa: CASSPPMDRLTIYF
j_call: TRBJ1-3
v_call: TRBV18
d_call: .
clone_size: .

cdr3_nt: TGTGCCAGCAGTTACCTCATAACGACAGGAAACTATGGCTACACCTTC
cdr3_aa: CASSYLITTGNYGYTF
j_call: TRBJ1-2
v_call: TRBV6-5
d_call: .
clone_size: .

cdr3_nt: TGTGCCACCTCGGAGGGGCCTAACTCTGGGGCCAACGTCCTGACTTTC
cdr3_aa: CATSEGPNSGANVLTF
j_call: TRBJ2-6
v_call: TRBV15
d_call: .
clone_size: few

cdr3_nt: TGTGCCAGCAGCCCGGGGGGGAGCTCCTACAATGAGCAGTTCTTC
cdr3_aa: CASSPGGSSYNEQFF
j_call: TRBJ2-1
v_call: TRBV9
d_call: TRBD2
clone_size: .

cdr3_nt: TGTGCCAGCAGCGTAGCTGAGAGGTACCATGAAAAACTGTTTTTT
cdr3_aa: CASSVAERYHEKLFF
j_call: TRBJ1-4
v_call: TRBV9
d_call: .
clone_size: .

cdr3_nt: TGTGCCTGGAGTAAGACAGGGTTTTTCAATCAGCCCCAGCATTTT
cdr3_aa: CAWSKTGFFNQPQHF
j_call: TRBJ1-5
v_call: TRBV30
d_call: TRBD1
clone_size: .

cdr3_nt: TGTGCCAGCAGTGGGGACAGGCACACCTCTGGGGCCAACGTCCTGACTTTC
cdr3_aa: CASSGDRHTSGANVLTF
j_call: TRBJ2-6
v_call: TRBV11-2
d_call: TRBD1
clone_size: .

cdr3_nt: TGCAGTGCTAGTTACAGGGCCGAAAAACTGTTTTTT
cdr3_aa: CSASYRAEKLFF
j_call: TRBJ1-4
v_call: TRBV20-1
d_call: .
clone_size: once

cdr3_nt: TGTGCCTGGGGGCCCTATGGCTACACCTTC
cdr3_aa: CAWGPYGYTF
j_call: TRBJ1-2
v_call: TRBV30
d_call: .
clone_size: .

cdr3_nt: TGCAGCGTCCCCCCTCTGGGTGGACACCCGAACACTGAAGCTTTCTTT
cdr3_aa: CSVPPLGGHPNTEAFF
j_call: TRBJ1-1
v_call: TRBV29-1
d_call: .
clone_size: once

cdr3_nt: TGTGCCAGCAGCCAAGGCGGACATACCATGAACACTGAAGCTTTCTTT
cdr3_aa: CASSQGGHTMNTEAFF
j_call: TRBJ1-1
v_call: TRBV4-2
d_call: .
clone_size: many

cdr3_nt: TGTGCCAGCAGTCCCTTACAGGGGGCGGGGGAGACCCAGTACTTC
cdr3_aa: CASSPLQGAGETQYF
j_call: TRBJ2-5
v_call: TRBV6-2/TRBV6-3
d_call: TRBD1
clone_size: .

cdr3_nt: TGTGCCAGCAGTTACGGGGGGGGCGCGGGGGAGCAGTACTTC
cdr3_aa: CASSYGGGAGEQYF
j_call: TRBJ2-7
v_call: TRBV6-6
d_call: .
clone_size: .

cdr3_nt: TGCAGCGTTGTTCAGGCCAGCTCCTACAATGAGCAGTTCTTC
cdr3_aa: CSVVQASSYNEQFF
j_call: TRBJ2-1
v_call: TRBV29-1
d_call: .
clone_size: .

cdr3_nt: TGTGCCACCGGGGGGAGCTCCTACAATGAGCAGTTCTTC
cdr3_aa: CATGGSSYNEQFF
j_call: TRBJ2-1
v_call: TRBV6-6
d_call: TRBD2
clone_size: .

cdr3_nt: TGCGCCAGCAGTGAGTCGGGACAGGGGTTTGACAATGAGCAGTTCTTC
cdr3_aa: CASSESGQGFDNEQFF
j_call: TRBJ2-1
v_call: TRBV10-1
d_call: TRBD1
clone_size: .

cdr3_nt: TGTGCCAGTAGTTCCAGGGTTGGCTACACCTTC
cdr3_aa: CASSSRVGYTF
j_call: TRBJ1-2
v_call: TRBV19
d_call: .
clone_size: .

cdr3_nt: TGTGCCAGCAGCTTAATGGCGGGGCAAGGAAACACCATATATTTT
cdr3_aa: CASSLMAGQGNTIYF
j_call: TRBJ1-3
v_call: TRBV7-3
d_call: .
clone_size: .

cdr3_nt: TGCGCCAGCAGCTTGGCCGGGGGAGCGGGGGCGGATGAGCAGTTCTTC
cdr3_aa: CASSLAGGAGADEQFF
j_call: TRBJ2-1
v_call: TRBV5-1
d_call: TRBD2
clone_size: .

cdr3_nt: TGTGCCAGCAGCTCACACCAGGACAGGGGGCGCAGAGGCTACACCTTC
cdr3_aa: CASSSHQDRGRRGYTF
j_call: TRBJ1-2
v_call: TRBV7-9
d_call: TRBD1
clone_size: once

cdr3_nt: TGCGCCAGCAGCCAAGATCCGGGTGCCACCTACGAGCAGTACTTC
cdr3_aa: CASSQDPGATYEQYF
j_call: TRBJ2-7
v_call: TRBV4-1
d_call: .
clone_size: .

cdr3_nt: TGTGCCAGCTCACCGGGGGGGGCCGCTTACGAGCAGTACTTC
cdr3_aa: CASSPGGAAYEQYF
j_call: TRBJ2-7
v_call: TRBV18
d_call: .
clone_size: .

cdr3_nt: TGTGCCTGGAGTCTGACAGACAATGAGCAGTTCTTC
cdr3_aa: CAWSLTDNEQFF
j_call: TRBJ2-1
v_call: TRBV30
d_call: .
clone_size: .

cdr3_nt: TGTGCCAGCAGTTTATTGGGGGGGCGCGCCTACAATGAGCAGTTCTTC
cdr3_aa: CASSLLGGRAYNEQFF
j_call: TRBJ2-1
v_call: TRBV27
d_call: .
clone_size: .

cdr3_nt: TGTGCCACCAGTGATACAGCAGGGCGCCTAGAAGAGCAGTACTTC
cdr3_aa: CATSDTAGRLEEQYF
j_call: TRBJ2-7
v_call: TRBV24-1
d_call: .
clone_size: few

cdr3_nt: TGCGCCAGCAGTCAACCTGTGACAGGGGACTGTGGCTACACCTTC
cdr3_aa: CASSQPVTGDCGYTF
j_call: TRBJ1-2
v_call: TRBV23-1
d_call: TRBD1
clone_size: .

cdr3_nt: TGTGCCAGCAGCTTGAGGCTGACTAGCGGGCCCACAGATACGCAGTATTTT
cdr3_aa: CASSLRLTSGPTDTQYF
j_call: TRBJ2-3
v_call: TRBV5-6
d_call: TRBD2
clone_size: .